These T cell receptor beta chains were read from a single sample in a study of blood T cells in healthy people across ages. TCRdb analysed the 5' RACE reads with MiXCR anew, one entry per CDR3 protein. This sample carries about 1.6 million distinct CDR3 sequences, about 35% of them seen once, and the ten largest clones take 11%. Sequenced input: blood. These receptors all come from a woman in her twenties or thirties in good health. The CDR3 runs from the conserved cysteine through the conserved F or W. A D gene is named only where the DNA matches it firmly. Rows may omit the clone size; those that give it use once, few, many or a size class.

TRBJ2-1	TRBD2	many	TRBV7-2	CASSGWTSGRGNEQFF	TGTGCCAGCAGCGGATGGACTAGCGGGAGGGGAAATGAGCAGTTCTTC
TRBJ1-5	TRBD1	NA	TRBV13	CASSLGRFGQGDQPQHF	TGTGCCAGCAGCTTAGGCCGGTTTGGACAGGGGGATCAGCCCCAGCATTTT
TRBJ1-2	NA	NA	TRBV7-9	CASSLDRVKGYTF	TGTGCCAGCAGCTTAGACAGGGTAAAGGGCTACACCTTC
TRBJ2-5	TRBD2	once	TRBV7-9	CAGSLFRLAGEETQYF	TGTGCCGGCAGCTTATTTCGACTAGCGGGAGAAGAGACCCAGTACTTC
TRBJ2-7	NA	few	TRBV6-5	CASGYGGGSYEQYF	TGTGCCAGCGGTTACGGTGGAGGATCCTACGAGCAGTACTTC
TRBJ2-7	NA	few	TRBV13	CASSTGTPSYEQYF	TGTGCCAGCAGCACCGGGACACCATCCTACGAGCAGTACTTC
TRBJ2-7	NA	NA	TRBV4-1	CASSQDLRGPNAYEQYF	TGCGCCAGCAGCCAAGATTTAAGAGGTCCCAACGCCTACGAGCAGTACTTC
TRBJ2-5	NA	NA	TRBV6-1	CASSEGLSRETQYF	TGTGCCAGCAGTGAAGGGTTGAGTCGAGAGACCCAGTACTTC
TRBJ2-1	NA	NA	TRBV5-6	CASSWGSRHNEQFF	TGTGCCAGCAGCTGGGGCTCTAGACACAATGAGCAGTTCTTC
TRBJ2-7	NA	few	TRBV20-1	CSARPGEAQYF	TGCAGTGCCCGCCCTGGGGAGGCCCAGTACTTC
TRBJ2-7	TRBD2	NA	TRBV10-3	CAISGAGVYNEQYF	TGTGCCATCAGCGGAGCGGGGGTTTACAATGAGCAGTACTTC
TRBJ2-3	TRBD2	many	TRBV29-1	CSVASSGRADTQYF	TGCAGCGTTGCATCCAGCGGGAGAGCAGATACGCAGTATTTT
TRBJ1-5	NA	many	TRBV12-3/TRBV12-4	CASSFTGNQPQHF	TGTGCCAGCAGTTTCACGGGGAATCAGCCCCAGCATTTT
TRBJ1-1	NA	few	TRBV7-9	CASSKQSTLAGTEAFF	TGTGCCAGCAGCAAGCAGTCAACCCTTGCGGGCACTGAAGCTTTCTTT
TRBJ1-2	NA	NA	TRBV30	CAWGSGSDNYGYTF	TGTGCCTGGGGGAGCGGATCCGATAACTATGGCTACACCTTC
TRBJ1-5	NA	NA	TRBV6-2/TRBV6-3	CASSYGGFQHF	TGTGCCAGCAGTTACGGGGGTTTCCAGCATTTT
TRBJ2-7	TRBD1	NA	TRBV10-3	CAIRTGNRGLNEQYF	TGTGCCATCAGAACTGGAAACAGGGGCCTCAACGAGCAGTACTTC
TRBJ2-7	TRBD1	NA	TRBV11-3	CASSVSGTGVVEQYF	TGTGCCAGCAGCGTATCCGGGACAGGGGTCGTCGAGCAGTACTTC
TRBJ1-4	TRBD1	few	TRBV29-1	CSAGGQGGGKLFF	TGCAGCGCAGGGGGACAGGGAGGTGGAAAACTGTTTTTT
TRBJ2-7	NA	few	TRBV4-1	CASSPYVGVSSYEQYF	TGCGCCAGCAGCCCTTATGTAGGGGTGTCCTCCTACGAGCAGTACTTC